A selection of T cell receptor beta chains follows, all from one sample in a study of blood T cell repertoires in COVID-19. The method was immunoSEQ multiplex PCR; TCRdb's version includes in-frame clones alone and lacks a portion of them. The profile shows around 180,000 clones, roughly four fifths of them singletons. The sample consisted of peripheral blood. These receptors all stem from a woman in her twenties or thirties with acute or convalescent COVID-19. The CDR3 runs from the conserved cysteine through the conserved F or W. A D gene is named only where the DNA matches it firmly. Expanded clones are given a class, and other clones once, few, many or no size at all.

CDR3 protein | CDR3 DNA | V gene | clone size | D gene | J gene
CASSYQTANYGYTF | TGTGCCAGCAGTTACCAAACAGCTAACTATGGCTACACCTTC | TRBV6-2/TRBV6-3 | many | . | TRBJ1-2
CASSSRLVAYNEQFF | TGTGCCAGCAGCTCCCGACTAGTAGCCTACAATGAGCAGTTCTTC | TRBV11-3 | . | . | TRBJ2-1
CASRRPGTGDGWAFF | TGTGCCAGCAGACGCCCCGGGACAGGGGACGGGTGGGCTTTCTTT | TRBV6-6 | . | TRBD1 | TRBJ1-1
CASSLDGPLDEQFF | TGTGCCAGCAGCTTAGATGGCCCCCTGGATGAGCAGTTCTTC | TRBV7-2 | few | . | TRBJ2-1
CASRRLAEGGDTQYF | TGTGCCAGCAGGCGACTAGCGGAAGGGGGAGATACGCAGTATTTT | TRBV6-6 | . | TRBD2 | TRBJ2-3
CASSEAGQGHQPQHF | TGTGCCAGCAGTGAAGCAGGGCAGGGCCATCAGCCCCAGCATTTT | TRBV6-1 | . | . | TRBJ1-5
CATREGAGPQPQHF | TGTGCCACCAGGGAGGGTGCTGGCCCTCAGCCCCAGCATTTT | TRBV28 | . | . | TRBJ1-5
CASSSPGGSNTEAFF | TGTGCCAGCAGTTCCCCCGGGGGAAGTAACACTGAAGCTTTCTTT | TRBV6-5 | . | . | TRBJ1-1
CASSALAGSYEQYF | TGTGCCAGCAGCGCACTAGCGGGGAGCTACGAGCAGTACTTC | TRBV5-4 | . | TRBD2 | TRBJ2-7
CASSLSFISYEQYF | TGCGCCAGCAGCTTAAGCTTTATCTCCTACGAGCAGTACTTC | TRBV5-1 | . | . | TRBJ2-7
CASSDGANTGELFF | TGCGCCAGCAGTGACGGGGCGAACACCGGGGAGCTGTTTTTT | TRBV10-1 | once | . | TRBJ2-2
CAWSVGGPGSSGNTIYF | TGTGCCTGGAGTGTCGGGGGACCCGGTAGCTCTGGAAACACCATATATTTT | TRBV30 | once | . | TRBJ1-3
CASSTVSGNTEAFF | TGTGCCAGCTCAACGGTGTCGGGGAACACTGAAGCTTTCTTT | TRBV18 | . | . | TRBJ1-1
CASGLAPQGAFTEAFF | TGTGCTAGTGGTTTGGCCCCACAGGGGGCTTTCACTGAAGCTTTCTTT | TRBV12-5 | . | TRBD1 | TRBJ1-1
CASSFGVKSTDTQYF | TGTGCCAGCAGCTTCGGTGTGAAGAGCACAGATACGCAGTATTTT | TRBV7-9 | . | . | TRBJ2-3
CATNRGTGELFF | TGTGCCACCAACAGAGGGACCGGGGAGCTGTTTTTT | TRBV24-1 | . | . | TRBJ2-2
CASSAYRGEAFF | TGTGCCAGCAGTGCCTACAGGGGGGAAGCTTTCTTT | TRBV27 | . | TRBD1 | TRBJ1-1
CASSLAGGHQAFF | TGTGCCAGCAGTTTAGCGGGGGGGCACCAAGCTTTCTTT | TRBV12-3/TRBV12-4 | . | . | TRBJ1-1
CASSVGGSTSAEQYF | . | TRBV9 | . | . | TRBJ2-7
CASSGDRGPYEQYF | TGCGCCAGCAGCGGCGACAGGGGGCCCTACGAGCAGTACTTC | TRBV5-1 | once | TRBD1 | TRBJ2-7
CASSLAGMNTEAFF | TGTGCCAGCAGTTTGGCCGGGATGAACACTGAAGCTTTCTTT | TRBV28 | . | . | TRBJ1-1
CASSTQGQLTEAFF | TGTGCCAGCAGCACCCAGGGACAGCTCACTGAAGCTTTCTTT | TRBV7-9 | . | TRBD1 | TRBJ1-1
CASSPRGLAGSNEQFF | TGTGCCAGCAGCCCGAGGGGACTAGCGGGGTCCAATGAGCAGTTCTTC | TRBV13 | . | TRBD2 | TRBJ2-1
CASSHMGLAGGNEQFF | TGTGCCAGCAGCCACATGGGACTAGCGGGGGGCAATGAGCAGTTCTTC | TRBV3-1/TRBV3-2 | few | TRBD2 | TRBJ2-1
CASSLDSGGPVNPNEQFF | TGTGCCAGCAGCTTAGACAGCGGGGGGCCCGTTAATCCCAATGAGCAGTTCTTC | TRBV11-3 | . | TRBD2 | TRBJ2-1
CASSLPSYNSPLHF | TGTGCCAGCAGCTTACCGTCCTATAATTCACCCCTCCACTTT | TRBV11-2 | . | . | TRBJ1-6
CASNGGGPTDTQYF | TGTGCCAGCAATGGCGGGGGTCCCACAGATACGCAGTATTTT | TRBV7-9 | . | TRBD2 | TRBJ2-3
CSVGEGYEQYF | TGCAGCGTGGGGGAGGGGTACGAGCAGTACTTC | TRBV29-1 | . | TRBD2 | TRBJ2-7
CASGPGINTGELFF | TGCGCCAGCGGCCCGGGGATCAACACCGGGGAGCTGTTTTTT | TRBV5-1 | . | . | TRBJ2-2
CASRGQGMNTEAFF | TGTGCCAGCAGGGGACAGGGCATGAACACTGAAGCTTTCTTT | TRBV25-1 | few | TRBD1 | TRBJ1-1